The clone carrying this T cell receptor (beta chain) has only a few counts. The antigen remains unidentified. One base away lies a much larger clone, so this may be a sequencing read error. The data were obtained in a study of blood T cells in healthy people across ages. Primed by a sample-barcoded 5' primer and a J-beta primer mix, a second PCR proceeded for about 7 to 11 cycles. CDR3-containing paired-end reads numbered at least 3 million in each sample. MiXCR, run by TCRdb on the 5' RACE reads, gives a single entry per CDR3 protein. The table shows 870,000 or so distinct CDR3 sequences, with 29% occurring only once. The CDR3 sequence is 16 residues long. Study observations and caveats: Estimated diversity across one million T cells was deemed an underestimate. Long-lived donors exceeded aged donors in naive CD4+ cells and diversity.

It was approximately 10 milliliters of peripheral blood that were drawn from each donor. The sequence was collected from a woman of 80 years or more in good health. This chain links TRBV12-3 or TRBV12-4 with TRBJ2-3; 7 nucleotides align to TRBD2. Sequencing input: blood. Here the CDR3 reads CASSSNRGLVTDAQYF. In nucleotides, the CDR3 is TGTGCCAGCAGTTCGAATCGTGGACTAGTGACAGATGCGCAGTATTTT.